Listed below are T cell receptor beta chains from one sample, sequenced in a study of cytomegalovirus exposure and HLA in healthy donors. Profiled with immunoSEQ multiplex PCR; TCRdb holds only in-frame clones, not every one. The table shows more than 55,000 clones, with 90% to 97% occurring only once. Material: PBMCs. The receptor source for this set is a young man in good health and CMV-seronegative. CDR3s include the opening cysteine and the closing phenylalanine or tryptophan. The D gene is left open where the match is weak. Size tells how often a clone was seen (once, few, many) or the class of an expanded clone, and some rows leave it out.

>TRBD1|TRBJ1-1|once|TRBV4-1
TGCGCCAGCAGCCAAACAGGGGTGCCTGAAGCTTTCTTT
CASSQTGVPEAFF
>TRBD2|TRBJ2-7|.|TRBV28
TGTGCCAGCAGTTTATTGGGGGAGGGCCTCGAGCAGTACTTC
CASSLLGEGLEQYF
>.|TRBJ2-2|.|TRBV29-1
TGCAGCGTTGGTTTGGCCGCCGCCGGGGAGCTGTTTTTT
CSVGLAAAGELFF
>.|TRBJ2-7|.|TRBV5-1
TGCGCCAGCAGCTTTACGGGAGCGGACGAGCAGTACTTC
CASSFTGADEQYF
>.|TRBJ2-7|once|TRBV6-6
TGTGCCAGCAGTTACTCCTCGGGGGAACCCTACGAGCAGTACTTC
CASSYSSGEPYEQYF
>TRBD2|TRBJ2-5|.|TRBV4-3
TGCGCCAGCACCGCAAAACTAGCGGGAAAAGAGACCCAGTACTTC
CASTAKLAGKETQYF
>TRBD1|TRBJ2-3|.|TRBV28
TGTGCCAGCAGTTCCGATCAACAGGGGCCCACAGATACGCAGTATTTT
CASSSDQQGPTDTQYF
>TRBD2|TRBJ2-2|.|TRBV6-1
TGTGCCAGCAGGGGGCGGGAGTCCGGGGAGCTGTTTTTT
CASRGRESGELFF
>TRBD2|TRBJ2-1|once|TRBV11-2
TGTGCCAGCAGCCCCCCAGCGGGGGGAGCTAACAATGAGCAGTTCTTC
CASSPPAGGANNEQFF
>.|TRBJ2-2|.|TRBV14
TGTGCCAGCAGCCAAGACGATGGAGCCGGGGAGCTGTTTTTT
CASSQDDGAGELFF
>TRBD1|TRBJ1-5|.|TRBV9
TGTGCCAGCAGCTTAACAGGGGACAATCAGCCCCAGCATTTT
CASSLTGDNQPQHF
>.|TRBJ2-5|few|TRBV7-9
TGTGCCAGCAGCCCCTTCGCGGGGGCAACCCAAGAGACCCAGTACTTC
CASSPFAGATQETQYF
>TRBD1|TRBJ2-7|.|TRBV28
TGTGCCAGCAGACTCAAAGCAGGGGGAGCCTACGAGCAGTACTTC
CASRLKAGGAYEQYF
>.|TRBJ2-3|.|TRBV5-1
TGCGCCAGCAGCTCAGGGCCCGAAACAGATACGCAGTATTTT
CASSSGPETDTQYF
>TRBD1|TRBJ1-2|.|TRBV4-1
TGCGCCAGCACCCACCTACAGGGGGCGCTGGACTATGGCTACACCTTC
CASTHLQGALDYGYTF
>.|TRBJ2-5|.|TRBV9
TGTGCCAGCAATAGGGGGGGGGAAGAGACCCAGTACTTC
CASNRGGEETQYF
>.|TRBJ1-1|.|TRBV7-6
TGTGCCAGCAGCAGTACGGAGGCCGACACTGAAGCTTTCTTT
CASSSTEADTEAFF
>TRBD2|TRBJ2-2|.|TRBV11-2
TGTGCCAGCAGCTTCGCGGGAGTTGGAACCGGGGAGCTGTTTTTT
CASSFAGVGTGELFF
>.|TRBJ1-5|.|TRBV28
TGTGCCAGCACGGGTTTAGCGAGCAATCAGCCCCAGCATTTT
CASTGLASNQPQHF
>.|TRBJ1-2|.|TRBV6-5
TGTGCCAGCAGTTACGGGCAGGGCATAGAAGGCTACACCTTC
CASSYGQGIEGYTF
>TRBD1|TRBJ2-6|.|TRBV18
TGTGCCAGCTCACCACCGCAATTTCTCCCGAGACAGGGAACCAACGTCCTGACTTTC
CASSPPQFLPRQGTNVLTF
>TRBD2|TRBJ2-1|once|TRBV7-9
TGTGCCAGCAGCGAAGGAGCGGGAAATATCAATGAGCAGTTCTTC
CASSEGAGNINEQFF
>.|TRBJ2-2|.|TRBV13
TGTGCCAGCAGCTTAGGACAGGACCCTGGAGCCGGGGAGCTGTTTTTT
CASSLGQDPGAGELFF
>.|TRBJ1-2|.|TRBV28
TGTGCCAGCAGTTTGTCGAACTATGGCTACACCTTC
CASSLSNYGYTF
>.|TRBJ2-3|.|TRBV2
TGTGCCAGCAGTGACTCAGTAAACTACGATACGCAGTATTTT
CASSDSVNYDTQYF
>.|TRBJ1-5|.|TRBV28
TGTGCCAGCAGTACCAGAAGCAATCAGCCCCAGCATTTT
CASSTRSNQPQHF
>.|TRBJ1-4|once|TRBV27
TGTGCCAGCAGCCCCTCCCTTGCAACTAATGAAAAACTGTTTTTT
CASSPSLATNEKLFF
>TRBD2|TRBJ2-1|once|TRBV5-1
TGCGCCAGCAGCCGAAGAATCAGTAGCGGGAGGAACCACAATGAGCAGTTCTTC
CASSRRISSGRNHNEQFF
>.|TRBJ2-2|.|TRBV18
TGTGCCAGCAACAGGCCCCCGGCGGCCGGGGAGCTGTTTTTT
CASNRPPAAGELFF
>.|TRBJ1-1|.|TRBV5-4
TGTGCCAGCAGCTTGGTTATGAACACTGAAGCTTTCTTT
CASSLVMNTEAFF
>.|TRBJ1-1|.|TRBV9
TGTGCCAGCAGCCTGACACAGGTTAACACTGAAGCTTTCTTT
CASSLTQVNTEAFF
>TRBD1|TRBJ2-7|.|TRBV7-9
TGTGCCAGCAGCCACGGACAGGGGGCTTCCTACGAGCAGTACTTC
CASSHGQGASYEQYF
>.|TRBJ2-5|.|TRBV5-1
TGCGCCAGCAGCTTGAACAGGATTGGAGAGACCCAGTACTTC
CASSLNRIGETQYF
>.|TRBJ2-7|.|TRBV29-1
TGCAGCGTTGCGGAGCGGACCTCCTACGAGCAGTACTTC
CSVAERTSYEQYF
>.|TRBJ1-1|few|TRBV2
TGTGCCAGCGGGGGAGGAGCTTTCTTT
CASGGGAFF
>TRBD2|TRBJ2-2|once|TRBV4-3
TGCGCCAGCAGCTTTCGGGCGGGAGAGATTAGCGGGGAGCTGTTTTTT
CASSFRAGEISGELFF
>.|TRBJ2-1|.|TRBV30
TGTGCCTGGAGTAAGTACTATTTCAATGAGCAGTTCTTC
CAWSKYYFNEQFF
>.|TRBJ2-5|.|TRBV7-9
TGTGCCAGCAGCCCACAAACATCGGGACAACAAGAGACCCAGTACTTC
CASSPQTSGQQETQYF
>TRBD2|TRBJ2-1|.|TRBV4-1
TGCGCCAGCAGCCGGAGGGGTCTAGCGGACAATGAGCAGTTCTTC
CASSRRGLADNEQFF
>.|TRBJ1-4|.|TRBV11-2
TGTGCCAGCAGCTTTAAGGGGGTTAATGAAAAACTGTTTTTT
CASSFKGVNEKLFF
>TRBD2|TRBJ2-7|.|TRBV10-2
TGCGCCAGCAGGCCGGGACTAGACTACGAGCAGTACTTC
CASRPGLDYEQYF
>.|TRBJ1-2|.|TRBV19
TGTGCCAGTAGTATACTGACTAAATATGGCTACACCTTC
CASSILTKYGYTF
>.|TRBJ1-2|.|TRBV4-1
TGCGCCAGCAGCCAAACACAAGGGGAATATGGCTACACCTTC
CASSQTQGEYGYTF
>TRBD2|TRBJ2-6|.|TRBV19
TGTGCCAGTAGTCGGGACTATGGAAGATTCTCTGGGGCCAACGTCCTGACTTTC
CASSRDYGRFSGANVLTF
>TRBD1|TRBJ2-7|.|TRBV28
TGTGCCAGCAGCGAAACAGGGGGTGTTTTGCGTGAGCAGTACTTC
CASSETGGVLREQYF
>TRBD2|TRBJ2-5|.|TRBV11-2
TGTGCCAGCAGCTTAGCACTAGCGGTCCAAGAGACCCAGTACTTC
CASSLALAVQETQYF
>.|TRBJ2-7|.|TRBV27
TGTGCCAGCAGTTTATCGAAAGGGGTCGAGCAGTACTTC
CASSLSKGVEQYF
>TRBD2|TRBJ2-1|.|TRBV10-3
TGTGCCATCAGTGAGGCGGGACTAGCGGGAGGCAATGAGCAGTTCTTC
CAISEAGLAGGNEQFF
>.|TRBJ1-2|.|TRBV5-3
TGCAAAGGATCGGGTTACTATGGCTACACCTTC
CKGSGYYGYTF
>TRBD2|TRBJ2-5|.|TRBV5-1
TGCGCCAGCAGCCAGGCGGCTAGCGGGATCCAGGAGACCCAGTACTTC
CASSQAASGIQETQYF
>.|TRBJ1-5|.|TRBV28
TGTGCCAGCAGTCGGGGTCAGCCCCAGCATTTT
CASSRGQPQHF
>TRBD1|TRBJ2-3|.|TRBV28
TGTGCCAGCAGTTCCCGGGACAGGGGCAGAGGAGCGGGAGTTTCAGATACGCAGTATTTT
CASSSRDRGRGAGVSDTQYF
>.|TRBJ2-3|.|TRBV7-9
TGTGCCAGCAGCCCGAGAAGCGGGAGCACAGATACGCAGTATTTT
CASSPRSGSTDTQYF
>.|TRBJ1-5|.|TRBV7-8
TGTGCCAGCAGCTTAGAAGGGGGGGCGGGCGATCAGCCCCAGCATTTT
CASSLEGGAGDQPQHF
>.|TRBJ1-1|few|TRBV6-6
TGTGCCAGCAGGGCGGGCGTCCTCACTGAAGCTTTCTTT
CASRAGVLTEAFF
>.|TRBJ2-1|.|TRBV7-3
TGTGCCAGCAGCCCCCTTGGCCCGGAGCAGTTCTTC
CASSPLGPEQFF
>TRBD2|TRBJ2-7|.|TRBV7-6
TGTGCCAGCAGCCTGGGGACTAGCGGGTACTCCTACGAGCAGTACTTC
CASSLGTSGYSYEQYF
>TRBD2|TRBJ2-5|.|TRBV7-9
TGTGCCAGCAGCTTAGTCCGGGGGGTCAGTCATAAGACCCAGTACTTC
CASSLVRGVSHKTQYF
>.|TRBJ2-7|.|TRBV7-2
TGTGCCAGCACCTCAGGCTACTCCTACGAGCAGTACTTC
CASTSGYSYEQYF